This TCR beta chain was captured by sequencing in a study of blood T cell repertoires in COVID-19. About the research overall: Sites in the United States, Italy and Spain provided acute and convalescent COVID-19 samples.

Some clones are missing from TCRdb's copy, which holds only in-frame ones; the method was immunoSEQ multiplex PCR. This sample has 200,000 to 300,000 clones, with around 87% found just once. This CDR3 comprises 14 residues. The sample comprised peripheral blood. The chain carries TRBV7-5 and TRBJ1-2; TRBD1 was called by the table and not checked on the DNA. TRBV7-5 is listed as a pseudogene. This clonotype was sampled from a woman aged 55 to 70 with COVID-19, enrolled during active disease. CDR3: CARSPYGQRYGYTF. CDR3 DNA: TGTGCCAGAAGTCCTTATGGACAGCGATATGGCTACACCTTC.